The table lists the clone carrying this T cell receptor beta chain with a few counts. Its antigen is as yet unknown. The CDR3 runs to 15 residues. The germline V gene has CDR1 SGHTA and CDR2 FQGNSA. V trimming: 2 bases; J trimming: 4 bases; junction bases outside the gene matches: 3. The authors reverse transcribed all of the isolated RNA, so sequencing captured expressed TCRB transcripts. Method: immunoSEQ multiplex PCR; TCRdb's copy keeps in-frame clones and lacks some. The sample has under 200,000 clones, about 8.5% seen once. This sample was included in a study of beta chain features in type 1 diabetes. The study's findings and limits: VDJ junctions from patients with type 1 diabetes contained fewer insertions and more deletions.

The collection from each donor was one heparinised blood draw averaging around 0.11 L. The V gene is TRBV7-2, the J gene TRBJ2-3, with 10 bases aligning to TRBD2. The sample was central memory CD4+ T cells from blood. This clonotype was sampled from a man between 18 and 29 years old in good health. The CDR3 bases are TGTGCCAGCAGCTTACTAGCGGGAGTCTCAGATACGCAGTATTTT. Protein product: CASSLLAGVSDTQYF.